Below are 18 T cell receptor beta chains sequenced from a single sample in a study of blood T cells in healthy people across ages. A second PCR, run for about 7 to 11 cycles, used a sample-barcoded 5' primer plus a J-beta primer mix. TCRdb re-derived calls from the 5' RACE reads in MiXCR, one entry per CDR3 protein. The table records about 2 million distinct CDR3 sequences, roughly 49% of them present only once. Sequences were obtained from blood. The receptors originated from a woman between 40 and 55 years old in good health.

CDR3 sequence reads: CASFPHGGTPYEQYF. The CDR3 region has the DNA TGTGCCAGCTTCCCTCACGGGGGGACCCCGTACGAGCAGTACTTC. The V gene is TRBV28, the J gene TRBJ2-7; TRBD2 agrees at 7 bases. Germline V lookup: CDR1 MDHEN, CDR2 SYDVKM. This CDR3 has 15 residues. V shed 8 bases and J 4 bases; nucleotides not matched to a gene: 14.

In its sample, this clonotype was seen once. J is TRBJ1-1 and V is TRBV13; D gene unclear. Germline V gives CDR1 PRHDT, CDR2 FYEKMQ (reference sequence). V was shortened by 0 bases and J by 5 bases, with 16 bases between the two germline ends. The CDR3 contains 16 residues. The chain's CDR3 is CASSLGAQAWDTEAFF. In DNA form, the CDR3 reads TGTGCCAGCAGCTTAGGCGCCCAAGCATGGGATACTGAAGCTTTCTTT.

The chain recombines TRBV10-3 with TRBJ2-7, with 9 bases identical to TRBD1. Germline lookup yields CDR1 ENHRY and CDR2 SYGVKD. Unmatched junction bases numbered 15, after V lost 9 bases and J lost 6 bases. The length of the CDR3 is 15 residues. The CDR3 loop is CAMSRGDRASPEQYF. Written as DNA, the CDR3 is TGTGCCATGAGCCGCGGGGACAGGGCTTCCCCCGAGCAGTACTTC.

This chain connects TRBV28 to TRBJ2-7, with 8 bases matching TRBD1. The CDR3 spans 15 residues. V was clipped by 5 bases and J by 3 bases; unmatched bases: 9. Germline V gene sequence: CDR1 MDHEN, CDR2 SYDVKM. The CDR3 region is CASSPQGARIYEQYF. CDR3 DNA: TGTGCCAGCAGTCCTCAGGGGGCTCGTATCTACGAGCAGTACTTC. The full variable domain, with the rest looked up from reference TRBV28 and TRBJ2-7, is DVKVTQSSRYLVKRTGEKVFLECVQDMDHENMFWYRQDPGLGLRLIYFSYDVKMKEKGDIPEGYSVSREKKERFSLILESASTNQTSMYLCASSPQGARIYEQYFGPGTRLTVT.

This chain joins TRBV7-2 and TRBJ2-7, with TRBD1 matching 8 bases. Germline assignment: CDR1 SGHTA and CDR2 FQGNSA. This CDR3 is 17 amino acids long. Trimming took 0 bases from V and 0 from J; bases not matched to a gene: 7. CDR3: CASSLAGRGQVSYEQYF. The DNA of the CDR3 is TGTGCCAGCAGCTTAGCTGGCAGGGGGCAAGTCTCCTACGAGCAGTACTTC.

This chain joins TRBV18 and TRBJ2-3; TRBD2 aligns across 14 bases. After removal of 3 bases from V and 2 bases from J, the junction contained 10 bases not matched to a gene. The germline V gene encodes CDR1 KGHSH and CDR2 LQKENI. The CDR3 is made up of 19 amino acids. CDR3 nucleotides: TGTGCCAGCTCACCTGCGACTAGCGGGGGGGCACTTACCACAGATACGCAGTATTTT. Translated, it gives CASSPATSGGALTTDTQYF. The full variable domain, with the rest looked up from reference TRBV18 and TRBJ2-3, is NAGVMQNPRHLVRRRGQEARLRCSPMKGHSHVYWYRQLPEEGLKFMVYLQKENIIDESGMPKERFSAEFPKEGPSILRIQQVVRGDSAAYFCASSPATSGGALTTDTQYFGPGTRLTVL.

V and J are TRBV28 and TRBJ2-4; D is possibly TRBD1 or TRBD2 (5 bases each). CDR3 length equals 15 residues. Trimming took off 7 bases at V and 6 bases at J, with 19 bases between the two ends. Looked up from germline, CDR1 is MDHEN and CDR2 is SYDVKM. CDR3 nucleotides: TGTGCCAGCACTCATCTCGGCGAGGGGTTAAACATTCAGTACTTC. This encodes CASTHLGEGLNIQYF.

V usage is TRBV7-9 and J usage is TRBJ1-2; D unresolved. Trimming removed 7 bases from V and 5 bases from J, with 8 bases in between. The CDR3 contains 11 residues. CDR1 is SEHNR and CDR2 is FQNEAQ in the germline V gene (reference sequence). DNA for the CDR3: TGTGCCAGCAACACGCGATATGGCTACACCTTC. Protein sequence: CASNTRYGYTF. Using reference TRBV7-9 and TRBJ1-2 for the parts outside the CDR3, the full variable domain is DTGVSQNPRHKITKRGQNVTFRCDPISEHNRLYWYRQTLGQGPEFLTYFQNEAQLEKSRLLSDRFSAERPKGSFSTLEIQRTEQGDSAMYLCASNTRYGYTFGSGTRLTVV.

The V and J genes are TRBV7-2 and TRBJ2-5, with 13 positions matching TRBD2. Germline assignment: CDR1 SGHTA and CDR2 FQGNSA. J gave up 3 bases and V 2 bases, and 12 bases lay outside the gene matches. CDR3 length equals 19 residues. The CDR3 reads CASSLWFSGTSGVKETQYF. In DNA, the CDR3 is TGTGCCAGCAGCTTATGGTTTTCCGGGACTAGCGGGGTCAAAGAGACCCAGTACTTC.

This clonotype was counted only a few times. The chain employs TRBV20-1 and TRBJ2-5; 9 nucleotides line up with TRBD2. In germline, CDR1 is DFQATT, CDR2 SNEGSKA (reference sequence). The CDR3 spans 11 residues. In nucleotides, the CDR3 is TGCACTGCGGGGGGGAGGGAGACCCAGTACTTC. Translation: CTAGGRETQYF.

The V call is TRBV19, the J call TRBJ1-4; 10 bases align to TRBD1. Germline V gives CDR1 LNHDA, CDR2 SQIVND (reference sequence). This CDR3 comprises 16 residues. The ends lost 5 bases at V and 6 bases at J; junction bases unmatched: 9. CDR3 DNA: TGTGCCAGTAGTCTCCTAACCGGGACAGGGGATGAAAAACTGTTTTTT. Residues: CASSLLTGTGDEKLFF.

This chain links TRBV28 with TRBJ2-7, with D tentatively TRBD1 (6 bases). CDR1 and CDR2 (germline): MDHEN, SYDVKM. Trimming took off 9 bases at V and 1 base at J, with 13 bases between the two ends. The CDR3 has 13 residues. The CDR3 DNA reads TGTGCCAGTTTTGGCGGACAGTCCTACGAGCAGTACTTC. This encodes CASFGGQSYEQYF.

Only a few counts were recorded for this clonotype. This chain links TRBV20-1 with TRBJ1-2; the match to TRBD1 covers 7 bases. The CDR3 runs 12 residues. Germline lookup yields CDR1 DFQATT and CDR2 SNEGSKA (reference sequence). V dropped 6 bases and J dropped 8; count of bases not matched to a gene: 9. The CDR3 region has the DNA TGCAGTGCCCAAGACAGGGTCGAGGGCTACACCTTC. Its translation: CSAQDRVEGYTF.

V and J are TRBV12-3 or TRBV12-4 and TRBJ1-4; D is perhaps TRBD1 (5 bases). Trimming removed 1 base at V and 6 bases at J, with 21 bases between. CDR3 length equals 18 residues. The CDR3 DNA reads as TGTGCCAGCAGTTTAGTAGTAAGAACATCGGCGGGGGATGAAAAACTGTTTTTT. It encodes CASSLVVRTSAGDEKLFF.

V usage is TRBV21-1 and J usage is TRBJ2-7; TRBD1, the table's D call, lacks a check against the DNA. TRBV21-1 is flagged as a pseudogene. The CDR3 is 16 residues long. CDR3 in DNA: TGTGCCAGCAGCATAACCGCGGGACAGGCCACCTACGAGCAGTACTTC. It specifies CASSITAGQATYEQYF.

This clonotype appeared a few times. The gene calls are TRBV28 and TRBJ2-5; the match to TRBD1 covers 10 bases. CDR1 and CDR2 (germline): MDHEN, SYDVKM. This CDR3 is 16 amino acids long. Trimming took 3 bases from V and 5 from J; bases not matched to a gene: 9. This chain's CDR3 is CASSFRDRGPGETQYF. The DNA of the CDR3 is TGTGCCAGCAGTTTTCGGGACAGGGGCCCTGGGGAGACCCAGTACTTC.

This clonotype was counted between two and nine times. This chain joins TRBV20-1 and TRBJ2-3; D is uncertain. The CDR3 extends over 12 amino acids. Germline CDR1 DFQATT, CDR2 SNEGSKA (reference sequence). Trimming stripped 4 bases from V and 1 base from J, with 6 bases between. CDR3 in amino acids: CSAKTRTDTQYF. The CDR3 DNA reads as TGCAGTGCTAAGACTCGCACAGATACGCAGTATTTT.

This clonotype was found a few times. The J gene is TRBJ1-6, the V gene TRBV27, with D perhaps TRBD1 (6 bases). V was shortened by 1 base and J by 7 bases, with 17 bases between the two germline ends. In germline, CDR1 is MNHEY, CDR2 SMNVEV (reference sequence). This CDR3 region has 17 residues. For the CDR3, the DNA is TGTGCCAGCAGTTTATGGGGGCCGTGCCCGATCAATTCACCCCTCCACTTT. As protein: CASSLWGPCPINSPLHF.